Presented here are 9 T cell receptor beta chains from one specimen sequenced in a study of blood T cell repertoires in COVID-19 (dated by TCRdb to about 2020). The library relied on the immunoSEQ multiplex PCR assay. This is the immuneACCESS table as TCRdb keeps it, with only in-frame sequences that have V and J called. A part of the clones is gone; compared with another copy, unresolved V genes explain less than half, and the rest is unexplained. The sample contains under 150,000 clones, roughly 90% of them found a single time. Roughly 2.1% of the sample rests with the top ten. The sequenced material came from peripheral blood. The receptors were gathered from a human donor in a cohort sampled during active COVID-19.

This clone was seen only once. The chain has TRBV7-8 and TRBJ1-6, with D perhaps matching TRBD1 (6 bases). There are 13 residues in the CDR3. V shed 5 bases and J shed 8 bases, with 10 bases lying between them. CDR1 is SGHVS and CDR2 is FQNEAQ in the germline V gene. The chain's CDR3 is CASSGYRDSPLHF. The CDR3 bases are TGTGCCAGCAGCGGATACAGGGATTCACCCCTCCACTTT.

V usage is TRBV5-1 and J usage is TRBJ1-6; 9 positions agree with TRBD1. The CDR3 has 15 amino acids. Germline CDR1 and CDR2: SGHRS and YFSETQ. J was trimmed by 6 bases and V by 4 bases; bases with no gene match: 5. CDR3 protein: CASSNRGPGNSPLHF. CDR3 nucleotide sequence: TGCGCCAGCAGCAACAGGGGGCCAGGTAATTCACCCCTCCACTTT.

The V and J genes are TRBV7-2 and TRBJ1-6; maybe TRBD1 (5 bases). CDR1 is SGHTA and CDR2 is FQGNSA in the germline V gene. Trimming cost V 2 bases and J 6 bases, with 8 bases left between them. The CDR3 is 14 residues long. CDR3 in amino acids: CASSLLDSNSPLHF. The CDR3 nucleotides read TGTGCCAGCAGCTTACTCGACAGTAATTCACCCCTCCACTTT.

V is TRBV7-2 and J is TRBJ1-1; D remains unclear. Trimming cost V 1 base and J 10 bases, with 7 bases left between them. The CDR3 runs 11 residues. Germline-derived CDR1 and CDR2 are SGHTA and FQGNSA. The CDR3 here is CASSLGGRAFF. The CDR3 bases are TGTGCCAGCAGCTTAGGCGGCCGAGCTTTCTTT.

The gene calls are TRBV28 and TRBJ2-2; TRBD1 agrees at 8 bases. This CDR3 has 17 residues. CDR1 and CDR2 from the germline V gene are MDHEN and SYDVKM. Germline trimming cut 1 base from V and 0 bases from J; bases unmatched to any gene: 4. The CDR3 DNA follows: TGTGCCAGCAGTTTATACGGACAGGGAACGAACACCGGGGAGCTGTTTTTT. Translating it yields CASSLYGQGTNTGELFF. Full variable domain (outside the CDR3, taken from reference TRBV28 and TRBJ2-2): DVKVTQSSRYLVKRTGEKVFLECVQDMDHENMFWYRQDPGLGLRLIYFSYDVKMKEKGDIPEGYSVSREKKERFSLILESASTNQTSMYLCASSLYGQGTNTGELFFGEGSRLTVL.

The CDR3, as DNA: TGTGCCAGCTCAGGACTAGCGGGAGGGCCGAGCTCCTACAATGAGCAGTTCTTC. As protein: CASSGLAGGPSSYNEQFF. The gene calls are TRBV18 and TRBJ2-1; TRBD2 matches 15 bases. CDR1 is KGHSH and CDR2 is LQKENI in the germline V gene. V shed 5 bases and J 0 bases; nucleotides not matched to a gene: 5. The CDR3 is made up of 18 amino acids.

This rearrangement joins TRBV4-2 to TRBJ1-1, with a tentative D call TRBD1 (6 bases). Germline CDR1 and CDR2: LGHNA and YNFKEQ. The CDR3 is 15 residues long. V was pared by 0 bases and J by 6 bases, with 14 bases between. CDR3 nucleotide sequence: TGTGCCAGCAGCCAAGACAGGGGTGCGATCCCTGAAGCTTTCTTT. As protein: CASSQDRGAIPEAFF.

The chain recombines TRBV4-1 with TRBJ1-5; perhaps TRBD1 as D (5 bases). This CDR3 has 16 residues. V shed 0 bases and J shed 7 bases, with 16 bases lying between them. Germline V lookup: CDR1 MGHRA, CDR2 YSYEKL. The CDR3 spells CASSQEGRGGRQPQHF. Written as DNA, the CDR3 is TGCGCCAGCAGCCAAGAGGGACGGGGGGGTAGGCAGCCCCAGCATTTT.

The chain's CDR3 is CASSLDRFNYGYTF. The CDR3 DNA follows: TGTGCCAGCAGCTTGGACAGATTTAACTATGGCTACACCTTC. The chain is built from TRBV7-2 and TRBJ1-2, with D tentatively TRBD1 (6 bases). Germline V gene data show CDR1 as SGHTA and CDR2 as FQGNSA. Trimming took 3 bases from V and 1 from J, leaving 9 bases between them. The CDR3 is 14 amino acids.